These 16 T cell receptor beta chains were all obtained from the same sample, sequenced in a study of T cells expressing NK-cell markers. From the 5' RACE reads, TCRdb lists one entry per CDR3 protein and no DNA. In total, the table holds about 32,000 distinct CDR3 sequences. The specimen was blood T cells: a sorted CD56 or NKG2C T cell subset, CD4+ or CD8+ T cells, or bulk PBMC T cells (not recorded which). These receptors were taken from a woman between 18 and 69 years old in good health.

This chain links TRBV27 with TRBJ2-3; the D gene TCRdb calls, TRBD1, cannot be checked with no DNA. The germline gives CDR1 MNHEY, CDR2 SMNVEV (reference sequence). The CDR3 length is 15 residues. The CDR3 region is CASSLTEALSDTQYF.

The CDR3 region is CAWSRTGVEVFF. The chain couples TRBV30 to TRBJ2-1; TCRdb's assignment of TRBD1 cannot be checked, as there is no DNA. The germline gives CDR1 GTSNPN, CDR2 SVGIG (reference sequence). CDR3 length: 12 amino acids. Filled out from reference TRBV30 and TRBJ2-1, the complete variable domain reads SQTIHQWPATLVQPVGSPLSLECTVEGTSNPNLYWYRQAAGRGLQLLFYSVGIGQISSEVPQNLSASRPQDRQFILSSKKLLLSDSGFYLCAWSRTGVEVFFGPGTRLTVL.

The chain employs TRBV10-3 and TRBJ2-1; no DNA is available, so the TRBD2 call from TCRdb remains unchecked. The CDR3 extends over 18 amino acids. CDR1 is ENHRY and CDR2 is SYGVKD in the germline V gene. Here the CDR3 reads CAISESSLAGGVYNEQFF.

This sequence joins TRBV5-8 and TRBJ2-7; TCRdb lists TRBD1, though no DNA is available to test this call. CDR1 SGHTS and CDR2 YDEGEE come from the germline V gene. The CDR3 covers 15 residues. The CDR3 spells CASSWDRGKSYEQYF.

CDR3 protein: CASSQTGEINTEAFF. J is TRBJ1-1 and V is TRBV13; TCRdb designates TRBD1, a call that cannot be tested without DNA. CDR1 is PRHDT, CDR2 FYEKMQ, per germline (reference sequence). The CDR3 totals 15 residues.

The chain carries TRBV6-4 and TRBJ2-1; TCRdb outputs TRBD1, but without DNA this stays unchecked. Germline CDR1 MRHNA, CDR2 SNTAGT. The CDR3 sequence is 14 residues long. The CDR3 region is CASSDSQGANEQFF.

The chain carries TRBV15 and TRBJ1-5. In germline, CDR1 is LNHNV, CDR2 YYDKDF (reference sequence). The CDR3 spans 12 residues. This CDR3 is CATSNLAQPQHF.

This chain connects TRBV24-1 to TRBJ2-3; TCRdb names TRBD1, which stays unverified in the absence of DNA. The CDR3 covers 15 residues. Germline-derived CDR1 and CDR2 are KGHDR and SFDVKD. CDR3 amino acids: CATSRQGGDTDTQYF.

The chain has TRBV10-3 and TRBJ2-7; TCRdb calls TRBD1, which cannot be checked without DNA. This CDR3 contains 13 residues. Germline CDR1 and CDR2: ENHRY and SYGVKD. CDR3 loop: CAISETGEGEQYF.

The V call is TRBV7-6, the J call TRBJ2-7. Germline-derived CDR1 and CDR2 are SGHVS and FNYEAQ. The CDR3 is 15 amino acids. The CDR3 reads CASSPTQRGSYEQYF.

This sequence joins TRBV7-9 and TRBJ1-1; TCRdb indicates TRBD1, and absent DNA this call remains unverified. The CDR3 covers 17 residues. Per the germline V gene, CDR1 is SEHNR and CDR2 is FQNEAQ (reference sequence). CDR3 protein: CASSGSRGESVNTEAFF.

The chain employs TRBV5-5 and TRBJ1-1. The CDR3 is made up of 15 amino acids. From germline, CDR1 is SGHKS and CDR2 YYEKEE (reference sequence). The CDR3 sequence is CASLKVGKRDTEAFF.

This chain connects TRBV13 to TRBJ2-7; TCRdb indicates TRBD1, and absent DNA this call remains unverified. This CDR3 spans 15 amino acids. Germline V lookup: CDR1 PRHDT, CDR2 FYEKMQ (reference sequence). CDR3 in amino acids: CASSTNRGKSYEQYF.

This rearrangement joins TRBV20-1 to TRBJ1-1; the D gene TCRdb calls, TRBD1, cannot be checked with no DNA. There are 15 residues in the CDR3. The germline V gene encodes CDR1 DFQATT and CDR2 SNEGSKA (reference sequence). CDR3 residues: CSARVDRGQDTEAFF.

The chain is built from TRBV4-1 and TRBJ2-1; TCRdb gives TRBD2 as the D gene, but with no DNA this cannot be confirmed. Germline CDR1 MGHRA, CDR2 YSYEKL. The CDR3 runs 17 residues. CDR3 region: CASSQDRVGRAVNEQFF.

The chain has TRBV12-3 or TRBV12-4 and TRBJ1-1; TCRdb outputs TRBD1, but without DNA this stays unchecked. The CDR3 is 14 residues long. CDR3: CASSFGQGDTEAFF.